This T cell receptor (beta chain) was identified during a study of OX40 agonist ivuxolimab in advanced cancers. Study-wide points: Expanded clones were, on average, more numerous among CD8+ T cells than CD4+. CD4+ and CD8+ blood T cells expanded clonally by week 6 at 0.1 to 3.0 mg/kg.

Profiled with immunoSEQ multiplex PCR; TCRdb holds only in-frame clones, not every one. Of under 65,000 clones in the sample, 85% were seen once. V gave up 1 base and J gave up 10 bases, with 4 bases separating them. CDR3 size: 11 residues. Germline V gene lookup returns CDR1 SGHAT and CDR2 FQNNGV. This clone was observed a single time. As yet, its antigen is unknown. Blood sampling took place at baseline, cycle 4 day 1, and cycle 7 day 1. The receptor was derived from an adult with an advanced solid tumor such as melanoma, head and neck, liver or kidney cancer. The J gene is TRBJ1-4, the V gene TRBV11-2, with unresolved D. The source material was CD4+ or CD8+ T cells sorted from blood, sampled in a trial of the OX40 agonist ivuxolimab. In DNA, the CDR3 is TGTGCCAGCAGCTTAGCCGGAAAACTGTTTTTT. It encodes CASSLAGKLFF.